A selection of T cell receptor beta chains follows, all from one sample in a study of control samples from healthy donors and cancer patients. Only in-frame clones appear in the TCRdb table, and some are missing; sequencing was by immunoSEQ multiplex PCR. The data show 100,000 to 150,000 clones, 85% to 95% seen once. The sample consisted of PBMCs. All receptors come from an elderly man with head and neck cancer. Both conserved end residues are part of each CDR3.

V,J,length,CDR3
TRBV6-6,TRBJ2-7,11,CASSAGYEQYF
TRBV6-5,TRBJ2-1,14,CASSFPGGLNEQFF
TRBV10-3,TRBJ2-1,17,CAIKRDKAGGSHNEQFF
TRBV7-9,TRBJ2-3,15,CASSLTPDRTDTQYF
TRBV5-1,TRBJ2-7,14,CASSLAGSAYEQYF
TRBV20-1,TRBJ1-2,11,CSAWGSNGYTF
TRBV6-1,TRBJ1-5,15,CASSERDRGGQPQHF
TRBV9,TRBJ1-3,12,CAGGGSGNTIYF
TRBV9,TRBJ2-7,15,CASSGTSGSSGEQYF
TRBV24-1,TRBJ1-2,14,CATRGTGTSYGYTF
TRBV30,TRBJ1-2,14,CAWSVPGGAYGYTF
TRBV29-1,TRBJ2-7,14,CSVPGLAGGYEQYF
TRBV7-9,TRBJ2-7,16,CASSLALGRSSYEQYF
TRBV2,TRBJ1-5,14,CASRRRLSNQPQHF
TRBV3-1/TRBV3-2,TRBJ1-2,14,CASSRGQGAFGYTF
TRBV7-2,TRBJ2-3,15,CASSSRTPGADTQYF
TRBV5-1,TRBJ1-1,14,CASSPGEINTEAFF
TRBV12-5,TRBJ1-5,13,CASGLREDQPQHF
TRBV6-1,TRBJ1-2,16,CASSDRTGSRNYGYTF
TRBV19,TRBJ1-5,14,CASSRGQGNQPQHF
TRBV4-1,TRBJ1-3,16,CASSRSIGVSGNTIYF
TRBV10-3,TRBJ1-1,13,CAISDRGQVEAFF
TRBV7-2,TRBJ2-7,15,CASSPPGLALREQYF
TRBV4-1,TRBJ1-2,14,CASSHGEGSYGYTF
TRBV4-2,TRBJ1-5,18,CASSQDRGEDYSNQPQHF
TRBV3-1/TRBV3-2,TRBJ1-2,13,CASSPALNYGYTF
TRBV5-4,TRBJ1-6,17,CASSLDPGRTYNSPLHF
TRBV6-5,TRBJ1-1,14,CASSRSTRDGEAFF
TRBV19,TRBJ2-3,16,CASTVVLAGPTDTQYF